The 25 T cell receptor beta chains in this list originate from one sample, sequenced in a study of PD-L1 blockade in urothelial cancer. Produced via immunoSEQ multiplex PCR; TCRdb's table is partial and in-frame only. The table shows about 66,000 clones, with 85% to 90% occurring only once. Time point defined: peripheral blood 6 weeks after treatment start. The sequencing here drew on PBMCs, taken around atezolizumab (anti-PD-L1) treatment. Receptors were obtained from a man in his sixties with urothelial cancer.

The CDR3 sequence: CASRLAGTSSYEQYF. In DNA form, the CDR3 reads TGTGCCAGCCGGTTAGCGGGGACCAGCTCCTACGAGCAGTACTTC. The chain joins TRBV19 to TRBJ2-7, with 8 bases aligning to TRBD2. The CDR3 loop spans 15 amino acids. Germline V gene lookup returns CDR1 LNHDA and CDR2 SQIVND (reference sequence). J was trimmed by 0 bases and V by 9 bases; bases with no gene match: 10.

CDR3 bases: TGCGCCAGCAGCCCTCGGAGGGGGCGACACACCGGGGAGCTGTTTTTT. Translated: CASSPRRGRHTGELFF. This chain connects TRBV10-1 to TRBJ2-2; a possible D gene is TRBD1 (7 bases). Germline V gene sequence: CDR1 WNHNN, CDR2 SYGVQD (reference sequence). This CDR3 contains 16 residues. V was cut by 6 bases and J by 3 bases, with 17 bases left in between.

Written as DNA, the CDR3 is TGTGCCAGCAGCGGACGCGGCGGGGGTGAAAAACTGTTTTTT. Protein product: CASSGRGGGEKLFF. The rearrangement uses TRBV9 and TRBJ1-4, with D perhaps TRBD1 (5 bases). This CDR3 is 14 amino acids long. Per germline, CDR1 SGDLS and CDR2 YYNGEE. The V end was cut by 3 bases, the J end by 7 bases, with 13 bases between.

The chain links TRBV5-1 to TRBJ1-1; maybe TRBD1 (6 bases). From germline, CDR1 is SGHRS and CDR2 YFSETQ. V lost 4 bases and J 0 bases, leaving 10 bases between the germline ends. The CDR3 covers 14 residues. CDR3 coding DNA: TGCGCCAGCAGCGTGACAGGAATGAACACTGAAGCTTTCTTT. Translating gives CASSVTGMNTEAFF.

This clone occurred a few times. The rearrangement links TRBV28 to TRBJ1-2, with D possibly being TRBD1 (6 bases). V was cut by 6 bases and J by 8 bases, with 16 bases left in between. Germline V gene data show CDR1 as MDHEN and CDR2 as SYDVKM. The CDR3 covers 13 residues. CDR3 in amino acids: CASRKDSPQGYTF. CDR3 sequence (DNA): TGTGCCAGCAGAAAGGACAGCCCTCAGGGCTACACCTTC.

This chain connects TRBV27 to TRBJ1-2; D possibly corresponds to TRBD1 (5 bases). The CDR3 extends over 13 amino acids. Germline CDR1 is MNHEY and CDR2 is SMNVEV (reference sequence). Trimming stripped 3 bases from V and 7 bases from J, with 12 bases between. The CDR3 is CASSFAGRPGYTF. CDR3 sequence (DNA): TGTGCCAGCAGTTTCGCAGGGCGCCCTGGCTACACCTTC.

The chain carries TRBV7-9 and TRBJ2-7; 9 nucleotides line up with TRBD1. This CDR3 has 14 amino acids. V shed 5 bases and J 4 bases; nucleotides not matched to a gene: 6. Germline V CDR1 and CDR2: SEHNR, FQNEAQ (reference sequence). The CDR3 DNA reads TGTGCCAGCAGCACCGACAGGGGGTTATACGAGCAGTACTTC. Amino acids: CASSTDRGLYEQYF.

In its sample, this clone was seen once. The chain carries TRBV5-1 and TRBJ1-3, with 9 bases aligning to TRBD1. Looked up from germline, CDR1 is SGHRS and CDR2 is YFSETQ. With 4 bases clipped from V and 0 bases from J, the junction kept 2 bases outside the gene matches. The CDR3 consists of 15 residues. The CDR3 coding sequence is TGCGCCAGCAGCACGACAGGGGGCTCTGGAAACACCATATATTTT. As protein: CASSTTGGSGNTIYF.

In the case of this clone: One end of the junction does not line up with germline, which may come from a read error. The chain links TRBV2 to TRBJ1-4, with 10 positions matching TRBD1. The CDR3 consists of 11 residues. The germline gives CDR1 SNHLY, CDR2 FYNNEI. This CDR3 reads CASSKDRGRVF. CDR3 sequence (DNA): TGTGCCAGCAGTAAGGACAGGGGGAGGGTTTTT.

This clone was seen a single time. The chain uses TRBV11-2 and TRBJ1-2; 8 nucleotides match TRBD1. This CDR3 is 14 amino acids long. Germline trimming cut 4 bases from V and 6 bases from J; bases unmatched to any gene: 7. Germline V CDR1 and CDR2: SGHAT, FQNNGV. In DNA form, the CDR3 reads TGTGCCAGCAGCTCGCAACCGACAGGGGATGGCTACACCTTC. Protein sequence: CASSSQPTGDGYTF.

V and J are TRBV4-1 and TRBJ1-1; 8 bases are a match to TRBD1. The CDR3 has 16 amino acids. Germline V gene data show CDR1 as MGHRA and CDR2 as YSYEKL. The trim removed 2 bases at V and 5 bases at J, leaving 10 bases unmatched. The CDR3 DNA is TGCGCCAGCAGCCAACCTATGGACAGGGCTAAAACTGAAGCTTTCTTT. It yields the protein CASSQPMDRAKTEAFF.

A remark on this clone: One junction end does not reproduce the germline sequence, and a read error may be involved. The chain uses TRBV7-3 and TRBJ1-2; 10 bases line up with TRBD1. The CDR3 spans 15 residues. Germline CDR1 and CDR2: SGHTA and FQGTGA. The CDR3 nucleotides read TGTGCCAGCAGCCTAACGGGACAGGGGCCCTATGGCTACACCTTC. Translating gives CASSLTGQGPYGYTF.

This sequence joins TRBV2 and TRBJ1-3; no reliable D call. Trimming removed 4 bases at V and 2 bases at J, with 6 bases between. This CDR3 is built from 13 residues. The germline CDR1 and CDR2 sequences are SNHLY and FYNNEI. CDR3 sequence reads: CASSVEAGNTIYF. CDR3 coding DNA: TGTGCCAGCAGTGTAGAGGCTGGAAACACCATATATTTT.

V usage is TRBV6-1 and J usage is TRBJ1-4, with TRBD1 matching over 11 bases. Germline-derived CDR1 and CDR2 are MNHNS and SASEGT. J gave up 8 bases and V 10 bases, and 9 bases lay outside the gene matches. This CDR3 comprises 14 residues. CDR3 nucleotides: TGTGCCACAATCACCGGGACAGGGGGGGAAAAACTGTTTTTT. Protein sequence: CATITGTGGEKLFF.

The rearrangement uses TRBV19 and TRBJ2-3; 7 bases fit TRBD2. The CDR3 contains 15 residues. J lost 5 bases, V lost 1 base, and 6 bases had no gene match. Germline V gene lookup returns CDR1 LNHDA and CDR2 SQIVND (reference sequence). The CDR3 sequence: CASSIGAGAGDTQYF. CDR3 coding DNA: TGTGCCAGTAGTATAGGCGCGGGAGCTGGAGATACGCAGTATTTT. Using reference TRBV19 and TRBJ2-3 for the parts outside the CDR3, the full variable domain is DGGITQSPKYLFRKEGQNVTLSCEQNLNHDAMYWYRQDPGQGLRLIYYSQIVNDFQKGDIAEGYSVSREKKESFPLTVTSAQKNPTAFYLCASSIGAGAGDTQYFGPGTRLTVL.

The V gene is TRBV27, the J gene TRBJ1-5; 9 bases are a match to TRBD1. Germline V lookup: CDR1 MNHEY, CDR2 SMNVEV (reference sequence). The CDR3 covers 14 residues. The J segment lost 7 bases and the V segment lost 6 bases, leaving 7 bases of the junction unmatched. The CDR3 coding sequence is TGTGCCAGCAGAAGGACAGGGGAGAACCAGCCCCAGCATTTT. Amino acids: CASRRTGENQPQHF.

J is TRBJ2-7 and V is TRBV7-8; TRBD2 is a possible D gene (7 bases). The CDR3 consists of 16 residues. V was pared by 1 base and J by 1 base, with 14 bases between. From germline, CDR1 is SGHVS and CDR2 FQNEAQ. The CDR3, as DNA: TGTGCCAGCAGCTTAGTAGGGGGGGACATATCCTACGAGCAGTACTTC. Translation gives CASSLVGGDISYEQYF.

This rearrangement joins TRBV7-2 to TRBJ2-1, with D unclear. The CDR3 runs 11 residues. Germline V gene data show CDR1 as SGHTA and CDR2 as FQGNSA. V gave up 2 bases and J gave up 7 bases, with 3 bases separating them. Here the CDR3 reads CASSLSNEQFF. CDR3 bases: TGTGCCAGCAGCTTATCAAATGAGCAGTTCTTC.

The rearrangement links TRBV4-1 to TRBJ1-1; D remains unclear. Trimming stripped 1 base from V and 7 bases from J, with 16 bases between. CDR3 length: 15 residues. From germline, CDR1 is MGHRA and CDR2 YSYEKL. CDR3 loop: CASSQVWVQLNEAFF. DNA for the CDR3: TGCGCCAGCAGCCAAGTATGGGTACAGCTCAATGAAGCTTTCTTT.

In this sample, this clone turned up once. The chain uses TRBV5-1 and TRBJ1-1, with D possibly matching TRBD1 (6 bases). Germline CDR1 is SGHRS and CDR2 is YFSETQ. The CDR3 runs 15 residues. Trimming shortened V by 7 bases and J by 3 bases, and 19 bases separated the two germline ends. The CDR3 DNA reads as TGCGCCAGCTGTTCCGGGGGGGCGGCGGACACTGAAGCTTTCTTT. The encoded protein is CASCSGGAADTEAFF.

The V and J genes are TRBV28 and TRBJ2-7, with D possibly TRBD2 on 5 matching bases. V was clipped by 3 bases and J by 1 base, with 16 bases between them. In germline, CDR1 is MDHEN, CDR2 SYDVKM. The CDR3 extends over 16 amino acids. CDR3 nucleotide sequence: TGTGCCAGCAGTTTTAATCTGGCGGGTTTGTCCTACGAGCAGTACTTC. It specifies CASSFNLAGLSYEQYF.

The chain links TRBV5-6 to TRBJ2-7; 11 positions match TRBD2. Germline V gene sequence: CDR1 SGHDT, CDR2 YYEEEE. V was pared by 0 bases and J by 6 bases, with 2 bases of the junction left unmatched. The CDR3 is made up of 14 amino acids. This chain's CDR3 is CASSLDGTSGEQYF. The DNA of the CDR3 is TGTGCCAGCAGCTTGGACGGGACTAGCGGCGAGCAGTACTTC.

The gene calls are TRBV19 and TRBJ2-7, with no clear D. The V gene's germline CDR1 is LNHDA and CDR2 SQIVND (reference sequence). The CDR3 has 14 amino acids. Deletions cut 5 bases from V and 0 bases from J, with 11 bases between. CDR3 nucleotides: TGTGCCAGTAGTTCCCAGGATCACTCCTACGAGCAGTACTTC. This sequence encodes CASSSQDHSYEQYF.

This clone was recorded once. V usage is TRBV19 and J usage is TRBJ1-2; D gene uncertain. CDR1 and CDR2 from the germline V gene are LNHDA and SQIVND (reference sequence). V was shortened by 5 bases and J by 0 bases, with 13 bases between the two germline ends. This CDR3 has 15 amino acids. CDR3 in amino acids: CASSFSRVSNYGYTF. For the CDR3, the DNA is TGTGCCAGTAGTTTCTCGCGAGTTTCTAACTATGGCTACACCTTC.

The chain recombines TRBV6-5 with TRBJ2-1; 16 bases agree with TRBD2. This CDR3 region has 16 residues. From germline, CDR1 is MNHEY and CDR2 SVGAGI. Losses at the gene ends were 2 bases for V and 7 bases for J; bases not matched to a gene: 2. In DNA form, the CDR3 reads TGTGCCAGCAGTTACGGGACTAGCGGGGGGGCTAATGAGCAGTTCTTC. It yields the protein CASSYGTSGGANEQFF.